Listed below are T cell receptor beta chains from one sample, sequenced in a study of T cell changes during pregnancy in multiple sclerosis. Assay used: immunoSEQ multiplex PCR; TCRdb lists only in-frame clones, some missing. The data contain fewer than 65,000 clones, 91% of them seen just once; the ten biggest clones take up approximately 10%. The sample consisted of CD8+ T cells from peripheral blood mononuclear cells, taken after pregnancy. The receptor source for this set is a female donor with multiple sclerosis, enrolled in a pregnancy study. Each CDR3 is given with its conserved first and last residue. The D gene is left open where the match is weak. Size is omitted from some rows. Given values are once, few, many or a class for expanded clones.

J gene	V gene	CDR3 length	clone size	D gene	CDR3 DNA	CDR3 protein
TRBJ1-6	TRBV6-4	15	.	TRBD1	TGTGCCAACCACCCATGGACAGGGTTAAATTCACCCCTCCACTTT	CANHPWTGLNSPLHF
TRBJ2-3	TRBV5-1	17	.	TRBD2	TGCGCCAGCAGCTTGGGGCGAGCGGGGCTGGGCACAGATACGCAGTATTTT	CASSLGRAGLGTDTQYF
TRBJ2-1	TRBV13	16	.	TRBD2	TGTGCCAGCAGCTTAGGCCCTAGCGGGGGAAACAATGAGCAGTTCTTC	CASSLGPSGGNNEQFF
TRBJ1-2	TRBV9	13	once	.	TGTGCCAGCAGCGTAGCTGGTGAGGATGGCTACACCTTC	CASSVAGEDGYTF
TRBJ2-3	TRBV9	18	.	TRBD2	TGTGCCAGCAGCGTGACGGAAGTAGCGGGGGGGTGGACAGATACGCAGTATTTT	CASSVTEVAGGWTDTQYF
TRBJ1-6	TRBV4-1	15	.	.	TGCGCCAGCAGCCAAGGGCAGGTTCGTAATTCACCCCTCCACTTT	CASSQGQVRNSPLHF
TRBJ1-2	TRBV9	16	.	TRBD1	TGTGCCAGCAGCGTAGGGGGGACAGTGCCTAACTATGGCTACACCTTC	CASSVGGTVPNYGYTF
TRBJ2-7	TRBV30	13	.	.	TGTGCCTGGAGCTGGGGGCAGGCCTCCGAGCAGTACTTC	CAWSWGQASEQYF
TRBJ1-1	TRBV6-1	13	.	.	TGTGCCAGCAGTGGGGCGGGGGACACTGAAGCTTTCTTT	CASSGAGDTEAFF
TRBJ2-1	TRBV9	14	.	.	TGTGCCAGCAGCGTAGGGACAGCGTACAATGAGCAGTTCTTC	CASSVGTAYNEQFF
TRBJ2-1	TRBV2	18	.	.	TGTGCCAGCAGTGGTGTGGCCCTCTCAGGCTTCTCCTACAATGAGCAGTTCTTC	CASSGVALSGFSYNEQFF
TRBJ2-3	TRBV7-2	16	once	TRBD2	TGTGCCAGCAGCGTATATAGCGGGGGGAGAGCAGATACGCAGTATTTT	CASSVYSGGRADTQYF
TRBJ2-3	TRBV29-1	13	.	.	TGCAGCGTTGAAGTCTCCGAGGAGGGTACGCAGTATTTT	CSVEVSEEGTQYF
TRBJ2-4	TRBV7-7	15	once	TRBD2	TGTGCTAGCTTCCTCTCGGGGACTAGGGTCAACATTCAGTACTTC	CASFLSGTRVNIQYF
TRBJ2-7	TRBV9	13	.	.	TGTGCCAGCAGCTGGGGGGGCTCGAGCGAGCAGTACTTC	CASSWGGSSEQYF
TRBJ2-3	TRBV9	15	.	TRBD1	TGTGCCAGCAGCGCTCAGGGGGCTATAACAGATACGCAGTATTTT	CASSAQGAITDTQYF
TRBJ2-1	TRBV27	14	.	TRBD1	TGTGCCAGCGGGCCCGGGACAGGGAACAATGAGCAGTTCTTC	CASGPGTGNNEQFF
TRBJ1-6	TRBV11-1	16	.	TRBD1	TGTGCCAGCAGCGGCCGGGACAGGGGTTATAATTCACCCCTCCACTTT	CASSGRDRGYNSPLHF
TRBJ2-7	TRBV5-1	11	many	.	TGCGCCAGCAGCCCTGACAGCGAGCAGTACTTC	CASSPDSEQYF
TRBJ2-2	TRBV6-4	15	.	TRBD2	TGTGCCAGCAGAGCTAGCGGGGCAGTCACCGGGGAGCTGTTTTTT	CASRASGAVTGELFF
TRBJ1-1	TRBV19	12	.	TRBD1	TGTGCCAGTAACAGGGGGAACACTGAAGCTTTCTTT	CASNRGNTEAFF
TRBJ1-5	TRBV7-8	16	.	.	TGTGCCAGCAGCTTAGTTGGGCTGAGCCCAAATCAGCCCCAGCATTTT	CASSLVGLSPNQPQHF
TRBJ2-3	TRBV27	12	.	.	TGTGCCAGCAGTTTAGGGCCCGATACGCAGTATTTT	CASSLGPDTQYF
TRBJ2-1	TRBV4-1	17	.	TRBD2	TGCGCCAGCAGCCAAGCTCACCGGGGGGGACCCTACAATGAGCAGTTCTTC	CASSQAHRGGPYNEQFF
TRBJ2-1	TRBV2	12	few	TRBD1	TGTGCCAGCAAGACAGGGGGCTATGAGCAGTTCTTC	CASKTGGYEQFF
TRBJ1-1	TRBV27	17	.	TRBD1	TGTGCCAGCAAGCAAACAGGGGCGGCCCTCATGAACACTGAAGCTTTCTTT	CASKQTGAALMNTEAFF
TRBJ1-2	TRBV9	14	.	.	TGTGCCAGCAGCGATGCCCAAAGGGGTCATGGCTACACCTTC	CASSDAQRGHGYTF
TRBJ2-2	TRBV5-1	15	.	TRBD2	TGCGCCAGCAGCAGGACTAGCGGGGCGGCCGGGGAGCTGTTTTTT	CASSRTSGAAGELFF
TRBJ1-2	TRBV6-1	14	.	TRBD1	TGTGCCAGCAGTGAAGGGACAGGGAGCTATGGCTACACCTTC	CASSEGTGSYGYTF
TRBJ2-5	TRBV9	13	.	.	TGTGCCAGCAGCGTAGCAGGGCCAGAGACCCAGTACTTC	CASSVAGPETQYF
TRBJ2-5	TRBV5-4	20	.	TRBD2	TGTGCCAGCAGCCTCACCTACGGGACTAGCGGGGGGGACCGGCGGGAGACCCAGTACTTC	CASSLTYGTSGGDRRETQYF
TRBJ1-2	TRBV27	15	.	TRBD1	TGTGCCAGCGCCCCTAGACAGGGGGCTAACTATGGCTACACCTTC	CASAPRQGANYGYTF
TRBJ2-7	TRBV10-3	17	.	.	TGTGCCATCAGCGCAGGGCCCGGGGACACCTACTCCTACGAGCAGTACTTC	CAISAGPGDTYSYEQYF
TRBJ2-2	TRBV27	17	.	.	TGTGCCAGCAGTCCCCAGCGACTGATCGCGAACACCGGGGAGCTGTTTTTT	CASSPQRLIANTGELFF
TRBJ1-3	TRBV10-3	13	.	.	TGTGCCATCAGGGTAACTAATGGAAACACCATATATTTT	CAIRVTNGNTIYF
TRBJ1-5	TRBV6-5	14	.	TRBD1	TGTGCCAGCAGTCCGGGACAGTTCAATCAGCCCCAGCATTTT	CASSPGQFNQPQHF
TRBJ2-7	TRBV15	16	once	TRBD2	TGTGCCACCAGCAGAACTAGCGGGACGGAAGGCTACGAGCAGTACTTC	CATSRTSGTEGYEQYF
TRBJ2-3	TRBV9	15	.	TRBD2	TGTGCCAGCAGCACCTCCGGGACTAGAGCAGATACGCAGTATTTT	CASSTSGTRADTQYF
TRBJ1-2	TRBV19	15	.	.	TGTGCCAGTAGTATTTATACCAGGGTTAACTATGGCTACACCTTC	CASSIYTRVNYGYTF
TRBJ1-1	TRBV5-4	15	.	TRBD1	TGTGCCAGCAGCCCAGGGGGAGACGGCAACACTGAAGCTTTCTTT	CASSPGGDGNTEAFF
TRBJ2-7	TRBV7-6	13	.	.	TGTGCCAGCAGCCCCCCGGGCTCCTACGAGCAGTACTTC	CASSPPGSYEQYF
TRBJ2-6	TRBV28	18	.	TRBD2	TGTGCCAGCATCGAGGCGGGGGGGCCCTACTCTGGGGCCAACGTCCTGACTTTC	CASIEAGGPYSGANVLTF
TRBJ2-7	TRBV5-4	15	.	TRBD2	TGTGCCAGCAGCTTGGTCGGCGGGGGGGCCAGCGAGCAGTACTTC	CASSLVGGGASEQYF
TRBJ2-5	TRBV4-1	16	.	TRBD1	TGCGCCAGCAGCCCAAAGACAGGGACGGTGGAAGAGACCCAGTACTTC	CASSPKTGTVEETQYF
TRBJ2-1	TRBV7-9	16	.	TRBD1	TGTGCCAGCAGCTCTACAGGGGACGTATCCTACAATGAGCAGTTCTTC	CASSSTGDVSYNEQFF
TRBJ2-3	TRBV7-3	16	.	.	TGTGCCAGCAGCTTAACTAGCAGATCTAGCACAGATACGCAGTATTTT	CASSLTSRSSTDTQYF
TRBJ1-6	TRBV5-5	17	.	.	TGTGCCAGCAGCTTCCTGGAGTCGAGCTCCTATAATTCACCCCTCCACTTT	CASSFLESSSYNSPLHF
TRBJ2-1	TRBV13	15	.	TRBD1	TGTGCCAGCAGCTTAGGGACAGGGGGCATCAATGAGCAGTTCTTC	CASSLGTGGINEQFF
TRBJ1-1	TRBV11-2	12	.	.	TGTGCCAGCAGCTTTCACAGGACTGAAGCTTTCTTT	CASSFHRTEAFF
TRBJ2-3	TRBV13	18	.	TRBD2	TGTGCCAGCAGCTCCAAAGGGACTAGCGGGGGGGCCACAGATACGCAGTATTTT	CASSSKGTSGGATDTQYF
TRBJ2-2	TRBV4-1	17	few	TRBD2	TGCGCCAGCAGGCCTGGACTAGTTAATTGGGACACCGGGGAGCTGTTTTTT	CASRPGLVNWDTGELFF
TRBJ2-2	TRBV10-1	15	.	TRBD2	TGCGCCAGCAGTGCCAGGCGGGGGAGGGCCGGGGAGCTGTTTTTT	CASSARRGRAGELFF
TRBJ1-1	TRBV9	13	.	.	TGTGCCAGCAGCCCCCTGAGGAACACTGAAGCTTTCTTT	CASSPLRNTEAFF
TRBJ2-7	TRBV19	15	.	.	TGTGCCAGTAGTATCGATCCCAGGGGAGCCTACGAGCAGTACTTC	CASSIDPRGAYEQYF
TRBJ2-1	TRBV4-2	15	.	TRBD2	TGTGCCAGCAGCCTAGCGGGGCCCCAAGGTTTTGAGCAGTTCTTC	CASSLAGPQGFEQFF